Shown below are 31 T cell receptor beta chains from a single sample sequenced in a study of T cell responses to AZD1222 COVID-19 vaccine. Data came from immunoSEQ multiplex PCR; TCRdb stores just in-frame clones and leaves some out. Here the sample spans 150,000 to 200,000 clones, approximately 94% being singletons. The sample consisted of peripheral blood, taken 28 days after the second AZD1222 dose. Receptors were obtained from an adult who received the AZD1222 COVID-19 vaccine.

V and J are TRBV27 and TRBJ1-2; 9 bases agree with TRBD1. V lost 2 bases to trimming and J lost 8 bases; unmatched junction nucleotides: 18. CDR1 MNHEY and CDR2 SMNVEV come from the germline V gene (reference sequence). CDR3 length: 18 residues. The DNA of the CDR3 is TGTGCCAGCAGTTTACACTCCACAACACAGGGGGCCGTTCGGGGCTACACCTTC. Translating gives CASSLHSTTQGAVRGYTF.

This clone was counted a single time. The rearrangement links TRBV19 to TRBJ1-3; D not certain. The CDR3 consists of 14 residues. V lost 4 bases, J lost 0 bases, and 7 bases lay in between. CDR1 is LNHDA, CDR2 SQIVND, per germline (reference sequence). This CDR3 reads CASSRVDSGNTIYF. CDR3 coding DNA: TGTGCCAGTAGTAGGGTTGACTCTGGAAACACCATATATTTT.

The sample holds one count of this clone. The chain recombines TRBV18 with TRBJ2-2; TRBD2 aligns across 10 bases. Looked up from germline, CDR1 is KGHSH and CDR2 is LQKENI. This CDR3 comprises 16 residues. V was pared by 5 bases and J by 4 bases, with 7 bases of the junction left unmatched. This CDR3 is CASSGLAGAATGELFF. CDR3 DNA sequence: TGTGCCAGCTCAGGCCTAGCGGGAGCCGCCACCGGGGAGCTGTTTTTT.

This clone was seen only once. The genes are TRBV18 and TRBJ1-1; 11 positions match TRBD1. Trimming cost V 3 bases and J 3 bases; bases outside gene matches: 3. The CDR3 has 15 residues. Germline values: CDR1 KGHSH, CDR2 LQKENI. The CDR3 sequence is CASSPGQGGYTEAFF. CDR3 nucleotides: TGTGCCAGCTCACCGGGACAGGGGGGTTACACTGAAGCTTTCTTT.

The chain employs TRBV9 and TRBJ2-2, with D uncertain. Trimming took off 0 bases at V and 1 base at J, with 4 bases between the two ends. Germline values: CDR1 SGDLS, CDR2 YYNGEE. This CDR3 region has 14 residues. Written as DNA, the CDR3 is TGTGCCAGCAGCGTAGCAGGGAACACCGGGGAGCTGTTTTTT. It is translated as CASSVAGNTGELFF.

The J gene is TRBJ1-1, the V gene TRBV18; D perhaps matches TRBD1 (6 bases). This CDR3 has 11 amino acids. Germline CDR1 and CDR2: KGHSH and LQKENI. V dropped 6 bases and J dropped 11 bases, with 13 bases sitting between them. CDR3 nucleotides: TGTGCCAGCTCGGGGGGCGCGGCTGCTTTCTTT. Translated, it gives CASSGGAAAFF.

J is TRBJ1-2 and V is TRBV2; 9 bases map to TRBD1. The V gene end was trimmed by 5 bases and the J gene end by 5 bases; junction bases not matched to a gene: 9. Germline V gives CDR1 SNHLY, CDR2 FYNNEI. The CDR3 sequence is 15 residues long. The CDR3 protein is CASSSSGTGPYGYTF. The CDR3, as DNA: TGTGCCAGCAGTTCGAGCGGGACAGGGCCTTATGGCTACACCTTC. The full variable domain, completed using reference TRBV2 and TRBJ1-2, is EPEVTQTPSHQVTQMGQEVILRCVPISNHLYFYWYRQILGQKVEFLVSFYNNEISEKSEIFDDQFSVERPDGSNFTLKIRSTKLEDSAMYFCASSSSGTGPYGYTFGSGTRLTVV.

The sample holds one count of this clone. The DNA of the CDR3 is TGTGCCAGCAGTTGGGGGCGACAGCCAAACACTGAAGCTTTCTTT. It codes for CASSWGRQPNTEAFF. The chain links TRBV6-6 to TRBJ1-1, with D possibly matching TRBD1 (6 bases). V gave up 4 bases and J gave up 2 bases, with 14 bases separating them. Germline V gene sequence: CDR1 MNHNY, CDR2 SVGAGI (reference sequence). The CDR3 has 15 residues.

This chain joins TRBV25-1 and TRBJ2-1, with 12 bases fitting TRBD2. The ends lost 10 bases at V and 7 bases at J; junction bases unmatched: 11. Germline V gives CDR1 MGHDK, CDR2 SYGVNS. This CDR3 spans 15 amino acids. This chain's CDR3 is CATRVTSGSWNEQFF. The CDR3 DNA sequence: TGTGCCACCCGTGTGACTAGCGGGAGTTGGAATGAGCAGTTCTTC.

V and J are TRBV10-3 and TRBJ1-1; D is uncertain. The V gene's germline CDR1 is ENHRY and CDR2 SYGVKD. The CDR3 has 15 residues. V was shortened by 2 bases and J by 2 bases, with 12 bases between the two germline ends. In DNA form, the CDR3 reads TGTGCCATCAGTGAGGAGGCAGTCTTCAACACTGAAGCTTTCTTT. Translating gives CAISEEAVFNTEAFF.

The chain is built from TRBV6-5 and TRBJ2-1; maybe TRBD2 (6 bases). This CDR3 region has 13 residues. V was cut by 6 bases and J by 6 bases, with 12 bases left in between. Germline V gives CDR1 MNHEY, CDR2 SVGAGI. The CDR3 sequence is CASSPGTFNEQFF. The CDR3, as DNA: TGTGCCAGCAGCCCCGGGACTTTCAATGAGCAGTTCTTC.

The gene calls are TRBV27 and TRBJ2-4, with TRBD2 matching over 12 bases. V lost 5 bases, J lost 3 bases, and 8 bases stayed unmatched. Germline V gene data show CDR1 as MNHEY and CDR2 as SMNVEV (reference sequence). The CDR3 covers 17 residues. The CDR3 loop is CASSPGLAGTVKNIQYF. The CDR3 DNA reads TGTGCCAGCAGTCCCGGACTAGCGGGAACTGTCAAAAACATTCAGTACTTC.

The chain joins TRBV5-1 to TRBJ2-7; D not certain. The germline V gene has CDR1 SGHRS and CDR2 YFSETQ. V lost 2 bases and J 1 base, leaving 16 bases between the germline ends. This CDR3 is 16 amino acids long. CDR3 sequence reads: CASSFLAGVVSYEQYF. In DNA, the CDR3 is TGCGCCAGCAGCTTCTTAGCAGGAGTAGTGTCCTACGAGCAGTACTTC.

This clone has just a few counts. The chain recombines TRBV6-5 with TRBJ1-2, with TRBD1 as a possible D gene (5 bases). The ends were cut back, 6 bases at V and 3 bases at J, with 14 bases in the middle. The CDR3 totals 14 residues. The germline CDR1 and CDR2 sequences are MNHEY and SVGAGI. CDR3 loop: CASRAGGDDYGYTF. CDR3 in DNA: TGTGCCAGCAGGGCGGGGGGGGACGACTATGGCTACACCTTC.

This chain connects TRBV18 to TRBJ2-5; D call uncertain. Between the trimmed V and J ends, which lost 0 bases and 5 bases, there was a span of 10 bases. The CDR3 loop spans 14 amino acids. Germline V gene lookup returns CDR1 KGHSH and CDR2 LQKENI. The CDR3 region has the DNA TGTGCCAGCTCACCACCTGGTGGTGACGAGACCCAGTACTTC. Translated: CASSPPGGDETQYF.

The CDR3: CASSRGQGSTSTEAFF. The CDR3 DNA reads as TGTGCCAGCAGCAGAGGCCAGGGAAGCACGAGTACTGAAGCTTTCTTT. The chain couples TRBV3-1 (or the pseudogene TRBV3-2) to TRBJ1-1, with TRBD1 as a possible D gene (5 bases). Trimming stripped 5 bases from V and 5 bases from J, with 21 bases between. This CDR3 contains 16 residues. Germline loops: CDR1 LGHDT, CDR2 YNNKEL (reference sequence).

V is TRBV2 and J is TRBJ2-5; 8 bases are a match to TRBD2. The V segment lost 5 bases and the J segment 1 base; nucleotides outside the gene matches: 18. Per germline, CDR1 SNHLY and CDR2 FYNNEI. The CDR3 totals 19 residues. CDR3 sequence reads: CASSSRGSGATSLQETQYF. The CDR3 DNA is TGTGCCAGCAGTTCCCGAGGTAGCGGGGCAACTAGTCTCCAAGAGACCCAGTACTTC.

The chain recombines TRBV30 with TRBJ1-2, with 8 bases fitting TRBD1. Germline CDR1 reads GTSNPN; CDR2 reads SVGIG (reference sequence). The CDR3 extends over 14 amino acids. V gave up 2 bases and J gave up 7 bases; unmatched junction bases: 9. The CDR3: CAWSSRDRWAGYTF. Written as DNA, the CDR3 is TGTGCCTGGAGTTCCCGGGACAGGTGGGCTGGCTACACCTTC.

For this clone: At the DNA level, this CDR3 is encoded by other sequences in the same sample as well. The rearrangement uses TRBV9 and TRBJ2-7, with 10 nucleotides matching TRBD1. J was trimmed by 1 base and V by 0 bases; bases with no gene match: 1. CDR1 and CDR2 (germline): SGDLS, YYNGEE. The CDR3 contains 15 residues. Here the CDR3 reads CASSVGTGGSYEQYF. The CDR3 DNA is TGTGCCAGCAGCGTAGGGACAGGGGGGTCCTACGAGCAGTACTTC.

This clone was recorded only once. The chain links TRBV4-1 to TRBJ1-1; D gene ambiguous. With 4 bases removed from V and 1 base from J, the gap between germline ends came to 13 bases. CDR3 length equals 15 residues. Germline values: CDR1 MGHRA, CDR2 YSYEKL. The CDR3: CASSLRVDGNTEAFF. CDR3 nucleotides: TGCGCCAGCAGCCTCAGAGTGGACGGGAACACTGAAGCTTTCTTT.

The chain couples TRBV5-8 to TRBJ1-5; the D gene is possibly TRBD1 (5 bases). The germline V and J ends were trimmed by 1 base and 7 bases, with 6 bases remaining between them. The CDR3 sequence is 12 residues long. Germline V gives CDR1 SGHTS, CDR2 YDEGEE. The CDR3 bases are TGTGCCAGCAGCTTGAGGGGACAGCCCCAGCATTTT. The encoded protein is CASSLRGQPQHF.

The rearrangement links TRBV6-5 to TRBJ2-5; TRBD2 might be the D (5 bases). The CDR3 has 15 amino acids. Germline V gene lookup returns CDR1 MNHEY and CDR2 SVGAGI. V was shortened by 4 bases and J by 1 base, with 13 bases between the two germline ends. As DNA, the CDR3 is TGTGCCAGCAGTTCTGTAGCGTACGTCCAAGAGACCCAGTACTTC. Protein product: CASSSVAYVQETQYF.

V usage is TRBV12-3 or TRBV12-4 and J usage is TRBJ2-5; D gene uncertain. Trimming took off 6 bases at V and 4 bases at J, with 6 bases between the two ends. The CDR3 has 11 residues. The CDR3 protein is CASRSGETQYF. CDR3 sequence (DNA): TGTGCCAGCAGATCCGGAGAGACCCAGTACTTC.

V gene TRBV10-3 combines with J gene TRBJ1-2; D is possibly TRBD1 (5 bases). This CDR3 is built from 14 residues. CDR1 ENHRY and CDR2 SYGVKD come from the germline V gene. Trimming removed 6 bases at V and 5 bases at J, with 16 bases between. The DNA of the CDR3 is TGTGCCATCAGGTCTTCGGACAAGCCTTATGGCTACACCTTC. Its protein product is CAIRSSDKPYGYTF.

The chain joins TRBV9 to TRBJ1-5; D is unresolved. Trimming took off 0 bases at V and 1 base at J, with 5 bases between the two ends. The CDR3 contains 14 residues. Germline assignment: CDR1 SGDLS and CDR2 YYNGEE. CDR3 region: CASSVGVSNQPQHF. The DNA for the CDR3 is TGTGCCAGCAGCGTAGGGGTGAGCAATCAGCCCCAGCATTTT.

This sequence joins TRBV6-1 and TRBJ1-1; 8 bases match TRBD1. The CDR3 covers 16 residues. V shed 4 bases, J shed 2 bases, and the junction held 9 bases outside the gene matches. Germline V CDR1 and CDR2: MNHNS, SASEGT. CDR3 DNA sequence: TGTGCCAGCAGTGGACAGACAGGGGCTACCAACACTGAAGCTTTCTTT. Amino acids: CASSGQTGATNTEAFF.

The V and J genes are TRBV27 and TRBJ2-7; 11 bases agree with TRBD2. Per germline, CDR1 MNHEY and CDR2 SMNVEV (reference sequence). V gave up 3 bases and J gave up 1 base; unmatched junction bases: 2. The CDR3 runs to 15 residues. CDR3 nucleotides: TGTGCCAGCAGTTTCCTAGCGGGAGGATCCTACGAGCAGTACTTC. Translating gives CASSFLAGGSYEQYF.

The V gene is TRBV5-1, the J gene TRBJ2-1; 11 bases are a match to TRBD2. Germline CDR1 SGHRS, CDR2 YFSETQ. The ends lost 3 bases at V and 10 bases at J; junction bases unmatched: 9. The CDR3 has 15 residues. The CDR3 bases are TGCGCCAGCAGCTGGGGGACTAGCGGAAGCCCCGAGCAGTTCTTC. Protein: CASSWGTSGSPEQFF.

The V and J genes are TRBV13 and TRBJ2-6, with D possibly matching TRBD1 (5 bases). Germline V CDR1 and CDR2: PRHDT, FYEKMQ (reference sequence). V dropped 7 bases and J dropped 0 bases, with 13 bases sitting between them. CDR3 length: 16 residues. In DNA form, the CDR3 reads TGTGCCAGCACCATGAAAGGGGCCTCTGGGGCCAACGTCCTGACTTTC. As protein: CASTMKGASGANVLTF.

The chain couples TRBV7-8 to TRBJ2-7, with TRBD2 matching 14 bases. The V gene end was trimmed by 7 bases and the J gene end by 5 bases; junction bases not matched to a gene: 7. CDR3 size: 15 residues. Germline lookup yields CDR1 SGHVS and CDR2 FQNEAQ. DNA for the CDR3: TGTGCCAGCACCTCCGGGACTAGCGGGAGCGACGAGCAGTACTTC. Its translation: CASTSGTSGSDEQYF.

The V gene is TRBV29-1, the J gene TRBJ2-7; D remains ambiguous. The V end was cut by 4 bases, the J end by 6 bases, with 16 bases between. From germline, CDR1 is SQVTM and CDR2 ANQGSEA. The CDR3 covers 13 residues. Here the CDR3 DNA reads TGCAGCGTTGGGTTCCCTGTCTCGGGCGAGCAGTACTTC. Translated, it gives CSVGFPVSGEQYF.